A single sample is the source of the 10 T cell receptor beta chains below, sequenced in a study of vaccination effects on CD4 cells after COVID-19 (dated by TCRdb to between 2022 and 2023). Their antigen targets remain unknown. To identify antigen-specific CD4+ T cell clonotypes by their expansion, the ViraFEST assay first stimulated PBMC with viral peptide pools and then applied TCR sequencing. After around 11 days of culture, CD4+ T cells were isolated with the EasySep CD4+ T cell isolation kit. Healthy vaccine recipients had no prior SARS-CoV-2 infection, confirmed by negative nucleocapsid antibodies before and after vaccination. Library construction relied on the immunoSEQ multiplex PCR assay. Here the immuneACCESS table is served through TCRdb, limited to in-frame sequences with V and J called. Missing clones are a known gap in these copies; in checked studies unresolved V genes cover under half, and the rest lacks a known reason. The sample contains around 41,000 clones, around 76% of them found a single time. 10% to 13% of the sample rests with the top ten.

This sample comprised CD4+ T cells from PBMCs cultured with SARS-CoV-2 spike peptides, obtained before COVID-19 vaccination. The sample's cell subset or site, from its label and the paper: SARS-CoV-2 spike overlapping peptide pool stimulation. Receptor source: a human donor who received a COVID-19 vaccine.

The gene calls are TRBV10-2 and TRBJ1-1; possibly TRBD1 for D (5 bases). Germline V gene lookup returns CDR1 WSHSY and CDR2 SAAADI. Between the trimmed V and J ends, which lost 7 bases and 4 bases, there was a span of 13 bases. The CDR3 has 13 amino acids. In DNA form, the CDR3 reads TGCGCCAGCACCGGGGCGGGTGCCACTGAAGCTTTCTTT. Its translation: CASTGAGATEAFF.

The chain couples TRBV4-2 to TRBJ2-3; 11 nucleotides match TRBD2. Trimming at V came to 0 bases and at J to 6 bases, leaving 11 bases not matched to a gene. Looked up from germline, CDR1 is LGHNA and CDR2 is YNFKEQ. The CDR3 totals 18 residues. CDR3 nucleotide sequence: TGTGCCAGCAGCCAAGATATCGGTAGCGGGGGGGCCAGGGATACGCAGTATTTT. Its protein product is CASSQDIGSGGARDTQYF.

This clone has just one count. The CDR3 bases are TGTGCCAGCAGCTTCAGGGGGTGCGAGGGGTACGAGCAGTACGTC. The encoded protein is CASSFRGCEGYEQYV. The chain uses TRBV7-9 and TRBJ2-7, with 7 bases fitting TRBD1. J gave up 4 bases and V 3 bases, and 9 bases lay outside the gene matches. In germline, CDR1 is SEHNR, CDR2 FQNEAQ (reference sequence). CDR3 length: 15 residues.

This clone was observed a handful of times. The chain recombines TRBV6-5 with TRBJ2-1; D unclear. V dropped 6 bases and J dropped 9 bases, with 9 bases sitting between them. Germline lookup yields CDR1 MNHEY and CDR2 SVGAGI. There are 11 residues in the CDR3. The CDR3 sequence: CASRDQGEQFF. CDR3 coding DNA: TGTGCCAGCAGAGATCAAGGTGAGCAGTTCTTC.

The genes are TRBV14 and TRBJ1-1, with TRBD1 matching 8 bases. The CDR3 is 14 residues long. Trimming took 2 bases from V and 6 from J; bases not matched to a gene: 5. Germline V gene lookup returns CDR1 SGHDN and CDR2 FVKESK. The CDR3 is CASSQRSGGPEAFF. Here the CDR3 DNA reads TGTGCCAGCAGCCAACGCTCAGGGGGCCCTGAAGCTTTCTTT.

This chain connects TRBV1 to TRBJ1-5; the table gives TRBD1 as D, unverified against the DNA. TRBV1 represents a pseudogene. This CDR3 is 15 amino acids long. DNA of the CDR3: TGCACCAGCAGCCAAGACTTACAGGGGAATCAGCCCCAGCATTTT. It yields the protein CTSSQDLQGNQPQHF.

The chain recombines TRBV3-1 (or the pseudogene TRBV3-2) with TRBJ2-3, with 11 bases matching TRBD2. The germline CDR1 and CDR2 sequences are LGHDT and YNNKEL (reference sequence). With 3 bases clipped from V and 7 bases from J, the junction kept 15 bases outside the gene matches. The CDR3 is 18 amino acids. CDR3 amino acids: CASSHDKIAGGPRNTQYF. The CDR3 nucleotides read TGTGCCAGCAGCCACGATAAAATAGCGGGGGGGCCGAGAAATACGCAGTATTTT.

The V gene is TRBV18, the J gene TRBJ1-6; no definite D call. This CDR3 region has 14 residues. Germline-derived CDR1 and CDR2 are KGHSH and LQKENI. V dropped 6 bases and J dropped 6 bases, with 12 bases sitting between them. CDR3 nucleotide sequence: TGTGCCAGCTCGAGAGGAAATCCTAATTCACCCCTCCACTTT. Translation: CASSRGNPNSPLHF.

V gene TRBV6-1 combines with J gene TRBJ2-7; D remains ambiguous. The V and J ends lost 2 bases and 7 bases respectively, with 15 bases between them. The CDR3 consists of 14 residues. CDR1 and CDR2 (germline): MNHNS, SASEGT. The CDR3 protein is CASSEQRLMGEQYV. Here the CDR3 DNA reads TGTGCCAGCAGTGAACAGAGATTGATGGGGGAGCAGTACGTC.

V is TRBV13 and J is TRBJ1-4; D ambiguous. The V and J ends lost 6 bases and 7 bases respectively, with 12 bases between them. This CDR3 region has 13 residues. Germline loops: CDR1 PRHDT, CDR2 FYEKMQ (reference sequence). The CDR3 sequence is CASRARLGEKLFF. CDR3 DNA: TGTGCCAGCAGGGCTCGGTTGGGTGAAAAACTGTTTTTT.